This T cell receptor (beta chain) was profiled in a study of shared T cell receptors in the human thymus. The repertoire was sequenced with immunoSEQ multiplex PCR; TCRdb's copy has only in-frame clones and lacks some. The repertoire holds hundreds of thousands of clones, with about 84% as singletons. Between the trimmed V and J ends, which lost 1 base and 4 bases, there was a span of 14 bases. This CDR3 region has 15 residues. Germline assignment: CDR1 SGHAT and CDR2 FQNNGV. These data were also filed under a second study, of human thymus T cells.

This clonotype was obtained from a boy under two years old with a congenital heart defect. Sequencing was carried out using thymocytes. The chain carries TRBV11-2 and TRBJ2-7; TRBD2 might be the D (6 bases). This CDR3 reads CASSLVEGEVYEQYF. The CDR3, as DNA: TGTGCCAGCAGCTTAGTGGAGGGAGAGGTGTACGAGCAGTACTTC.